This TCR beta chain is from a study of regulatory T cells in long-lasting Graves disease. Only a few counts were recorded for this clonotype. The antigen is unknown. Both iRepertoire HTBI primers and Arm-PCR of CDR3 regions were used to build the TCR beta libraries. One entry per CDR3 protein, called by TCRdb with MiXCR from the multiplex PCR reads. Of 400,000 to 650,000 distinct CDR3 sequences in the sample, more than 15% were seen once. Time point specified: newly diagnosed GD, antithyroid drugs for less than 3 months. Extracted PBMC RNA gave rise to the TCR library. Graves' disease diagnoses followed American Thyroid Association guidelines. Study findings and constraints: Sharing of public clonotypes was greater in persistent patients (over 2,500) than in new patients (around 1,000). The study found lower TCR diversity in persistent Graves' patients than in newly diagnosed ones.

This CDR3 has 15 residues. The germline gives CDR1 SGHDT, CDR2 YYEEEE. V was cut by 1 base and J by 0 bases, with 9 bases left in between. The sample was also linked to a second study, of T cells in Graves' hyperthyroidism and ophthalmopathy. This second report adds: If no ophthalmopathy progression occurred within 18 months, Graves' hyperthyroidism was stable.

This receptor was identified in a woman aged 35-65 years with Graves disease. The genes are TRBV5-6 and TRBJ2-3; D is unresolved. The source was peripheral blood mononuclear cells (PBMCs), collected at new diagnosis, from a patient treated with antithyroid drugs. The CDR3 protein is CASSLWTSSTDTQYF. The DNA of the CDR3 is TGTGCCAGCAGCTTGTGGACGTCAAGCACAGATACGCAGTATTTT.